The sequence of this T cell receptor beta chain was determined in a study of blood T cell repertoires in COVID-19. Study in general: Italy, Spain and the United States were the sources of the convalescent and acute COVID-19 samples. T cells, B-cell-depleted T cells, or PBMCs provided the cDNA or gDNA that served as material.

The sample holds one count of this clone. The CDR3 extends over 13 amino acids. The ends were cut back, 4 bases at V and 8 bases at J, with 9 bases in the middle. The germline gives CDR1 SGHDN, CDR2 FVKESK. In the original workflow: Nucleated cell number was recorded as an estimate derived from reference gene primer amplification. Libraries were prepared by immunoSEQ multiplex PCR; TCRdb keeps only in-frame clonotypes and omits some of them. That table is the source of V, J and clone size, and D and trimming were worked out from the DNA. The data show roughly 51,000 clones, roughly nine tenths seen once.

This chain connects TRBV14 to TRBJ1-6; D possibly corresponds to TRBD1 (6 bases). The source is a woman between 55 and 75 years old with active or convalescent COVID-19. Source material: peripheral blood. The CDR3 coding sequence is TGTGCCAGCAGCCCACAGGGATATTCACCCCTCCACTTT. Translating it yields CASSPQGYSPLHF. Variable domain in full (rest from reference TRBV14 and TRBJ1-6): EAGVTQFPSHSVIEKGQTVTLRCDPISGHDNLYWYRRVMGKEIKFLLHFVKESKQDESGMPNNRFLAERTGGTYSTLKVQPAELEDSGVYFCASSPQGYSPLHFGNGTRLTVT.